This T cell receptor beta chain was captured in a study of identical twins (TCRdb year 2016). About the investigation overall: The study deep-sequenced TCR alpha and beta repertoires from monozygotic twins, unrelated adults of various ages and cord blood to test whether fetal clonotypes persist. Replicate twin experiments were performed at different times using different library preparation protocols to rule out contamination. Broad study findings and their caveats: Zero-insertion analyses could be partly confounded by invariant T cells such as MAIT and iNKT, though diverse VJ usage argued against such confounding for most clonotypes. Abundant cord blood beta clonotypes had fewer insertions, young adult naive repertoires showed a similar but weaker trend, and memory repertoires showed no such trend. Excess twin sharing in beta out-of-frame sequences was weaker because fewer shared sequences lowered the signal-to-noise ratio. Because the same donors could not be followed over many years, conclusions were based on cross-sectional statistical analysis. Compared with coincidental sharing between unrelated individuals, out-of-frame TCR alpha sequences shared between twins showed an excess of sequences with low generation probability. Recombination models systematically underestimated out-of-frame TCR alpha sharing in monozygotic twins but agreed with sharing between unrelated individuals.

This clonotype appeared a few times. Its antigen remains unidentified. Base qualities are not recorded, but no much larger clone differs from it by a single base. All donors were healthy Caucasians. The twin cohort comprised three pairs of female monozygotic twins, all aged about 18 to 30 years. The RNA used for TCR libraries was isolated from peripheral blood mononuclear cells. The library was generated by 5' RACE. The sequencer was an Illumina HiSeq 2000. Template switching added a universal primer binding site, and the final cDNA carried a unique molecular identifier that allowed TCR cDNA molecules to be counted accurately. Specific primers in the conserved constant-segment region were used to synthesize first-strand cDNA for the TCR alpha and beta chains. To control for contamination, every cDNA library was double barcoded, receiving both a SMART-Mk sample barcode and Illumina barcodes. TruSeq adapter sequences along with Illumina sample barcodes were introduced in two successive PCR steps. The Illumina HiSeq platform was used with custom primers to sequence TCR alpha and beta cDNA libraries. Turning to the authors' computational methods: Raw reads were processed with MiGEC to extract unique molecular identifiers, and MiXCR was used to determine CDR3 positions. For each individual, recombination models were inferred using an EM algorithm with the repgenHMM and IGoR tools. The tcR package in R was used for shared clonotype analysis, with sharing normalized by the product of cloneset sizes. To study raw recombination without the effects of thymic and clonal selection, out-of-frame nonproductive sequences were analyzed. The public reads were run again by TCRdb, first through fastp at Q25 and then through MiXCR, and only productive beta chains were kept. When rows share a CDR3 protein, they turn into one entry using the most common DNA and genes. The V and J calls and clone size are TCRdb's, not the authors'. Counted in this sample were 690,000 or so distinct CDR3 sequences; about 9.4% of them appeared once. The top ten hold roughly 0.9% of the sample.

The same specimen was also included in a second study, on yellow fever vaccine responses in identical twins. From the second report: The T cell response to vaccination in identical twins was reported by the authors to appear partly convergent and partly personalized. Focusing on identical twins, the study followed the T cell clones that responded to the vaccine, and did so with precision.

Input material: PBMCs. This sequence originates from a woman under 30 in good health.

The CDR3 region has the sequence CASSTGQGVNYGYTF. The nucleotide sequence reads as follows: TGCGCCAGCAGCACGGGACAGGGGGTTAACTATGGCTACACCTTC. The chain employs TRBV5-1 and TRBJ1-2; TRBD1 aligns with 11 central bases. CDR1 and CDR2 are drawn from the germline V gene: SGHRS, YFSETQ. The cysteine opens and the phenylalanine closes a CDR3 of 15 amino acids. CDR3 DNA only is kept here, 45 bases in frame from base 1. Trimming accounts for 4 bases at V and 1 base at J, while the number of junction bases matched to no gene is 3.